These 8 T cell receptor beta chains were sequenced from one sample in a study of shared clonotypes between healthy human individuals. Sequencing used immunoSEQ multiplex PCR; TCRdb keeps in-frame clones, though not all of them. The data hold 950,000 to 1,300,000 clones, with around 76% observed a single time. Sequencing used memory CD4+ T cells sorted from blood. As to subset: CD45RA-negative fraction. These receptors originate from a man in his late teens or twenties in good health.

This chain joins TRBV7-2 and TRBJ2-7, with 7 positions matching TRBD1. Trimming removed 2 bases from V and 4 bases from J; junction bases left unmatched: 8. Germline V gene data show CDR1 as SGHTA and CDR2 as FQGNSA. The CDR3 is 15 amino acids. CDR3 coding DNA: TGTGCCAGCAGCTTACCCTTTGGGACAGCATACGAGCAGTACTTC. This encodes CASSLPFGTAYEQYF.

The genes are TRBV7-3 and TRBJ2-6; D is unclear. V gave up 5 bases and J gave up 1 base, with 24 bases separating them. The CDR3 consists of 20 residues. Germline CDR1 reads SGHTA; CDR2 reads FQGTGA. Here the CDR3 reads CASSPSPGSIVHSGANVLTF. The CDR3 DNA follows: TGTGCCAGCAGCCCAAGTCCCGGAAGTATCGTTCATTCTGGGGCCAACGTCCTGACTTTC.

The genes are TRBV28 and TRBJ1-5; tentative D call: TRBD1 (6 bases). Trimming removed 4 bases at V and 0 bases at J, with 10 bases between. This CDR3 is 15 amino acids long. Per germline, CDR1 MDHEN and CDR2 SYDVKM. As DNA, the CDR3 is TGTGCCAGCAGTTCTCAGGGGCATAGCAATCAGCCCCAGCATTTT. It translates to CASSSQGHSNQPQHF.

This chain joins TRBV7-2 and TRBJ2-3; TRBD1 matches at 7 bases. CDR3 length: 14 amino acids. V trimming: 4 bases; J trimming: 9 bases; junction bases outside the gene matches: 10. Germline V CDR1 and CDR2: SGHTA, FQGNSA. The CDR3 DNA reads TGTGCCAGCAGCTCGGGACAGTCCGGGACGACGCAGTATTTT. Translating it yields CASSSGQSGTTQYF.

The chain employs TRBV5-1 and TRBJ2-7; TRBD1 is a possible D gene (6 bases). The length of the CDR3 is 15 residues. Trimming took 0 bases from V and 2 from J, leaving 12 bases between them. Germline CDR1 reads SGHRS; CDR2 reads YFSETQ. Written as DNA, the CDR3 is TGCGCCAGCAGCTTGGATACAGGGACAACCTACGAGCAGTACTTC. Encoded protein: CASSLDTGTTYEQYF.

This clone was seen ten or more times. The chain joins TRBV5-4 to TRBJ2-1; 11 bases line up with TRBD2. After removal of 4 bases from V and 5 bases from J, the junction contained 8 bases not matched to a gene. The CDR3 covers 16 residues. Germline-derived CDR1 and CDR2 are SGHNT and YYREEE (reference sequence). This CDR3 is CASSRVLAGAHNEQFF. CDR3 sequence (DNA): TGTGCCAGCAGCCGTGTACTAGCGGGGGCGCACAATGAGCAGTTCTTC.

This clone was detected many times. The chain carries TRBV5-4 and TRBJ2-6, with 7 bases fitting TRBD1. The CDR3 consists of 15 residues. Germline values: CDR1 SGHNT, CDR2 YYREEE (reference sequence). The J segment lost 3 bases and the V segment lost 4 bases, leaving 4 bases of the junction unmatched. The CDR3, as DNA: TGTGCCAGCAGCGCCTCAGGGGGTGGGGCCAACGTCCTGACTTTC. Translating gives CASSASGGGANVLTF.

The V gene is TRBV18, the J gene TRBJ2-7, with D maybe TRBD2 (5 bases). The CDR3 contains 15 residues. The germline V gene encodes CDR1 KGHSH and CDR2 LQKENI. V lost 5 bases and J 4 bases, leaving 18 bases between the germline ends. As DNA, the CDR3 is TGTGCCAGCTCATCCTCGCTGGTAGCGCCGTACGAGCAGTACTTC. Its translation: CASSSSLVAPYEQYF.